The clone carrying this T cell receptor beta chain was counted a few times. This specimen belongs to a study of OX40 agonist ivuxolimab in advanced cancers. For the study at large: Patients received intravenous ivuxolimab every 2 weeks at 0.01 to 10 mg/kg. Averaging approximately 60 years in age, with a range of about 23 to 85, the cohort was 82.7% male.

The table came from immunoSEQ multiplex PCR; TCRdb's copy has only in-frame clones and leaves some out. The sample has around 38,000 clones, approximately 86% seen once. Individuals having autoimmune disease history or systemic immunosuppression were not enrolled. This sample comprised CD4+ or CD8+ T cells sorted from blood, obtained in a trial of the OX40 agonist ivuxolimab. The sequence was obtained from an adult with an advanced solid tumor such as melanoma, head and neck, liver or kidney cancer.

The CDR3 is CASSYTTWGEQYF. CDR3 nucleotides: TGTGCCAGCAGTTACACAACATGGGGCGAGCAGTACTTC. V and J are TRBV6-5 and TRBJ2-7; D is ambiguous. V was pared by 2 bases and J by 6 bases, with 11 bases between. Per the germline V gene, CDR1 is MNHEY and CDR2 is SVGAGI. CDR3 size: 13 residues.